This T cell receptor beta chain was recorded in a study of follicular helper T cells after annual influenza vaccination. Study context: Across the 2013-2014, 2014-2015 and 2015-2016 vaccination seasons, some subjects were resampled. General study points: The much larger non-cTfh compartments may have been undersampled. Successive annual vaccinations recalled a recurrent oligoclonal ICOS+CD38+ cTfh response with influenza-specific clonotypes.

Sequenced by immunoSEQ multiplex PCR; TCRdb stores in-frame clones only, minus some. The sample lists 5,000 to 7,000 clones, about 82% occurring once. Time point indicated: 2015-2016 season, pre-vaccination. This clone was observed a few times. As yet, its antigen is unknown. Trimming shortened V by 5 bases and J by 8 bases, and 12 bases separated the two germline ends. The CDR3 is 12 amino acids. Germline loops: CDR1 MDHEN, CDR2 SYDVKM. This clonotype originated in an adult who received the influenza vaccine. The sequenced sample was CXCR5- memory CD4+ T cells sorted from blood, obtained on the day of influenza vaccination. This chain joins TRBV28 and TRBJ1-2, with D unclear. The CDR3 sequence is CASSSPPRGYTF. CDR3 in DNA: TGTGCCAGCAGTAGTCCCCCGCGGGGCTACACCTTC.